The 23 T cell receptor beta chains given below trace back to one sample, sequenced in a study of T cell repertoires in cytomegalovirus infection. Their antigen targets remain unknown. TCRdb reprocessed the reads via MiXCR and lists one record per CDR3 protein. The sample consists of about 830,000 distinct CDR3 sequences, around a third of them appearing once. Sequenced material: cultured CD8+ T cells from PBMCs, taken from culture after CMV antigen stimulation. The receptors originated from a human donor in good health (CMV status not recorded). Some clones in this sample may be carry-over from other donors' samples.

This rearrangement joins TRBV6-6 to TRBJ1-1; D remains ambiguous. This CDR3 is 17 amino acids long. Trimming shortened V by 0 bases and J by 0 bases, and 14 bases separated the two germline ends. In germline, CDR1 is MNHNY, CDR2 SVGAGI (reference sequence). The CDR3 DNA reads as TGTGCCAGCAGTTACTCGGGAGGCCTTACACTGAACACTGAAGCTTTCTTT. Amino acid sequence: CASSYSGGLTLNTEAFF.

V gene TRBV15 combines with J gene TRBJ1-6; 8 bases line up with TRBD1. CDR1 is LNHNV and CDR2 is YYDKDF in the germline V gene (reference sequence). V was clipped by 8 bases and J by 0 bases; unmatched bases: 9. CDR3 length equals 17 residues. The CDR3 sequence: CATLGTGGSSYNSPLHF. The CDR3 coding sequence is TGTGCCACCCTTGGGACAGGAGGCAGCTCCTATAATTCACCCCTCCACTTT.

The chain is built from TRBV10-3 and TRBJ2-2; 11 bases map to TRBD1. The CDR3 contains 14 residues. Per the germline V gene, CDR1 is ENHRY and CDR2 is SYGVKD. V trimming: 6 bases; J trimming: 7 bases; junction bases outside the gene matches: 4. In DNA, the CDR3 is TGTGCCATCAGCGGGACAGGGGGTCGCGGGGAGCTGTTTTTT. Its translation is CAISGTGGRGELFF.

This clonotype was observed many times. The gene calls are TRBV7-6 and TRBJ1-1; D uncertain. The CDR3 extends over 13 amino acids. Per germline, CDR1 SGHVS and CDR2 FNYEAQ. With 1 base removed from V and 7 bases from J, the gap between germline ends came to 10 bases. In DNA form, the CDR3 reads TGTGCCAGCAGCTTAGACGACAATCGTGAAGCTTTCTTT. Residues: CASSLDDNREAFF.

The chain couples TRBV6-5 to TRBJ2-2; 7 positions agree with TRBD1. This CDR3 has 18 residues. In germline, CDR1 is MNHEY, CDR2 SVGAGI. Germline trimming cut 4 bases from V and 1 base from J; bases unmatched to any gene: 12. This CDR3 reads CASSSITYRTGNTGELFF. For the CDR3, the DNA is TGTGCCAGCAGTTCCATCACTTATAGGACAGGGAACACCGGGGAGCTGTTTTTT.

V usage is TRBV12-5 and J usage is TRBJ1-1; D uncertain. The CDR3 has 11 amino acids. Germline V CDR1 and CDR2: LGHNT, FRNRAP. With 3 bases removed from V and 7 bases from J, the gap between germline ends came to 6 bases. The CDR3 region has the DNA TGTGCTAGTGGTTTTGGACGTGAAGCTTTCTTT. It translates to CASGFGREAFF. Drawing the rest from reference TRBV12-5 and TRBJ1-1, the complete variable domain is DARVTQTPRHKVTEMGQEVTMRCQPILGHNTVFWYRQTMMQGLELLAYFRNRAPLDDSGMPKDRFSAEMPDATLATLKIQPSEPRDSAVYFCASGFGREAFFGQGTRLTVV.

This clonotype was detected only a few times. The gene calls are TRBV5-6 and TRBJ2-5, with 8 nucleotides matching TRBD1. CDR3 length: 15 amino acids. Germline CDR1 reads SGHDT; CDR2 reads YYEEEE. Unmatched junction bases numbered 10, after V lost 2 bases and J lost 7 bases. CDR3 DNA sequence: TGTGCCAGCAGCTTTCTGGGACAGGAGATGGGGACCCAGTACTTC. This encodes CASSFLGQEMGTQYF.

V is TRBV12-3 or TRBV12-4 and J is TRBJ1-4; maybe TRBD1 (5 bases). V lost 5 bases, J lost 6 bases, and 19 bases lay in between. The CDR3 has 16 residues. The CDR3 sequence: CASSPSVGAMDEKLFF. The CDR3 DNA is TGTGCCAGCAGTCCATCAGTTGGGGCTATGGATGAAAAACTGTTTTTT.

V is TRBV6-2 or TRBV6-3 and J is TRBJ1-1, with D hard to call. Trimming left V 2 bases short and J 1 base short, with 14 bases between. Germline CDR1 and CDR2: MNHEY and SVGEGT. The CDR3 is 16 residues long. The CDR3 DNA follows: TGTGCCAGCAGTTACGACCCCCTTACGGGGAACACTGAAGCTTTCTTT. Protein: CASSYDPLTGNTEAFF.

This chain joins TRBV20-1 and TRBJ2-1, with D possibly called TRBD1 or TRBD2 (5 bases each). Trimming stripped 0 bases from V and 1 base from J, with 22 bases between. The CDR3 runs to 19 residues. Germline V gene sequence: CDR1 DFQATT, CDR2 SNEGSKA (reference sequence). The CDR3 DNA follows: TGCAGTGCTAGAGATCCGGCGACCGAGGGGCGCCCTTCCTACAATGAGCAGTTCTTC. Translation gives CSARDPATEGRPSYNEQFF.

In this sample, this clonotype turned up a few times. The rearrangement links TRBV7-9 to TRBJ1-2; no definite D call. With 4 bases removed from V and 4 bases from J, the gap between germline ends came to 25 bases. CDR1 is SEHNR, CDR2 FQNEAQ, per germline (reference sequence). The CDR3 has 18 residues. The CDR3: CASSYTSTRGPPLYGYTF. The CDR3 bases are TGTGCCAGCAGCTACACCTCGACCCGTGGGCCTCCCCTCTATGGCTACACCTTC. Drawing the rest from reference TRBV7-9 and TRBJ1-2, the complete variable domain is DTGVSQNPRHKITKRGQNVTFRCDPISEHNRLYWYRQTLGQGPEFLTYFQNEAQLEKSRLLSDRFSAERPKGSFSTLEIQRTEQGDSAMYLCASSYTSTRGPPLYGYTFGSGTRLTVV.

The gene calls are TRBV29-1 and TRBJ2-3; no clear D. Trimming cost V 5 bases and J 4 bases, with 13 bases left between them. Germline V gives CDR1 SQVTM, CDR2 ANQGSEA. This CDR3 is 13 amino acids long. The CDR3 region has the DNA TGCAGCGTTTGCGACCCCCAGCCAGATACGCAGTATTTT. Translating gives CSVCDPQPDTQYF.

This clonotype was counted between two and nine times. V usage is TRBV10-3 and J usage is TRBJ2-5; D possibly corresponds to TRBD2 (6 bases). The germline V and J ends were trimmed by 4 bases and 2 bases, with 8 bases remaining between them. The CDR3 has 13 amino acids. Germline V gene sequence: CDR1 ENHRY, CDR2 SYGVKD. CDR3 in DNA: TGTGCCATCAGTGTGCGGGATCAAGAGACCCAGTACTTC. Protein sequence: CAISVRDQETQYF.

This clonotype was counted at least ten times. The chain combines TRBV11-2 with TRBJ2-1; tentative D call: TRBD1 (6 bases). CDR3 length: 15 amino acids. Trimming took 5 bases from V and 9 from J, leaving 20 bases between them. Germline CDR1 is SGHAT and CDR2 is FQNNGV. The CDR3 nucleotides read TGTGCCAGCAGCAGTTACAGGGCCCAGCAGGGTGAGCAGTTCTTC. This codes for CASSSYRAQQGEQFF.

This clonotype was counted between two and nine times. The J gene is TRBJ2-2, the V gene TRBV7-6; tentatively, D is TRBD1 (6 bases). Trimming shortened V by 5 bases and J by 6 bases, and 16 bases separated the two germline ends. Germline CDR1 SGHVS, CDR2 FNYEAQ. This CDR3 contains 15 residues. The CDR3 DNA reads TGTGCCAGCAGCCAGGGGAAAGGGCACGCCGGGGAGCTGTTTTTT. Encoded protein: CASSQGKGHAGELFF.

Concerning this clonotype itself: Just one base apart from a much larger clone, this may be a read error. This chain links TRBV7-4 with TRBJ2-2, with D uncertain. The CDR3 consists of 16 residues. V was trimmed by 3 bases and J by 7 bases, leaving 18 bases between them. Germline lookup yields CDR1 SGHVT and CDR2 SQSDAQ. This CDR3 reads CASSLHRGDEDGELFF. DNA for the CDR3: TGTGCCAGCAGCTTGCATCGAGGCGACGAGGACGGGGAGCTGTTTTTT.

The table lists this clonotype with a count of one. Mismatch with germline at one junction end may stem from a read error. The chain carries TRBV6-1 and TRBJ1-1; D is unclear. The CDR3 covers 13 residues. Germline CDR1 MNHNS, CDR2 SASEGT. CDR3 coding DNA: TGTGCCAGCAGTGAATGGCCGACCACTAAAGCTTTCTTT. The encoded protein is CASSEWPTTKAFF.

This clonotype was seen only a few times. The chain couples TRBV7-6 to TRBJ2-2; TRBD2 is a possible D gene (6 bases). The V and J ends lost 1 base and 3 bases respectively, with 9 bases between them. This CDR3 has 15 residues. Germline values: CDR1 SGHVS, CDR2 FNYEAQ. The CDR3 nucleotides read TGTGCCAGCAGCTTAGGCGGGGTAGACACCGGGGAGCTGTTTTTT. Translation: CASSLGGVDTGELFF.

This clonotype occurred a few times. The chain carries TRBV27 and TRBJ2-1; 8 positions agree with TRBD2. The germline CDR1 and CDR2 sequences are MNHEY and SMNVEV (reference sequence). J lost 3 bases, V lost 0 bases, and 7 bases had no gene match. This CDR3 region has 17 residues. The CDR3 is CASSLSAGGAHYNEQFF. The CDR3 nucleotides read TGTGCCAGCAGTTTATCCGCCGGGGGGGCCCACTACAATGAGCAGTTCTTC.

Notes on this clonotype: One end of the junction fails to match germline, which may point to a read error. This rearrangement joins TRBV28 to TRBJ2-3, with D possibly being TRBD1 (6 bases). The CDR3 totals 17 residues. The V gene's germline CDR1 is MDHEN and CDR2 SYDVKM. The CDR3 protein is CVSSFRQAPSSTDTQYF. CDR3 DNA sequence: TGTGTCAGCAGTTTCCGACAGGCCCCATCTAGCACAGATACGCAGTATTTT.

The chain uses TRBV7-9 and TRBJ2-1; 9 nucleotides match TRBD1. V was clipped by 0 bases and J by 3 bases; unmatched bases: 6. The germline V gene encodes CDR1 SEHNR and CDR2 FQNEAQ (reference sequence). The CDR3 extends over 17 amino acids. The CDR3: CASSLALGQGLYNEQFF. The CDR3 DNA reads as TGTGCCAGCAGCTTAGCCTTGGGACAGGGACTCTACAATGAGCAGTTCTTC.

V is TRBV12-3 or TRBV12-4 and J is TRBJ1-1; possible D gene TRBD1, 6 bases. The V and J ends lost 2 bases and 7 bases respectively, with 14 bases between them. This CDR3 has 14 residues. CDR3 residues: CASSLTRGDSEAFF. The CDR3 DNA sequence: TGTGCCAGCAGTTTAACCAGGGGCGACAGTGAAGCTTTCTTT.

This clonotype was observed at least ten times. The chain joins TRBV14 to TRBJ1-2; TRBD1 aligns across 7 bases. CDR1 is SGHDN, CDR2 FVKESK, per germline. The V segment lost 3 bases and the J segment 2 bases; nucleotides outside the gene matches: 15. The CDR3 has 18 amino acids. The CDR3, as DNA: TGTGCCAGCAGCCAGGGACAGCGTCCACACTTGTTGAACTATGGCTACACCTTC. Protein: CASSQGQRPHLLNYGYTF.